These 18 T cell receptor beta chains came from one sample sequenced in a study of CD8 T cells in ankylosing spondylitis. TCRdb redid the calling of the 5' RACE reads with MiXCR, one entry per CDR3 protein. The table shows about 160,000 distinct CDR3 sequences, with 8.5% to 10% occurring only once. Material for sequencing was blood, either unsorted or a sorted T cell fraction (not recorded which). The receptors here all came from a female donor with ankylosing spondylitis or in good health (not recorded which).

This clonotype occurred a few times. The gene calls are TRBV29-1 and TRBJ1-1, with 7 bases that match TRBD1. Germline-derived CDR1 and CDR2 are SQVTM and ANQGSEA. The CDR3 length is 14 residues. CDR3 in amino acids: CSPTGQAMNTEAFF. The DNA for the CDR3 is TGCAGTCCAACCGGACAGGCGATGAACACTGAAGCTTTCTTT.

The gene calls are TRBV6-1 and TRBJ2-6; D gene unclear. V was shortened by 6 bases and J by 0 bases, with 6 bases between the two germline ends. The germline CDR1 and CDR2 sequences are MNHNS and SASEGT. The CDR3 runs 14 residues. As DNA, the CDR3 is TGTGCCAGCAGCCCCCGCTCTGGGGCCAACGTCCTGACTTTC. This encodes CASSPRSGANVLTF.

Only a few counts were recorded for this clonotype. V gene TRBV20-1 combines with J gene TRBJ2-1; maybe TRBD2 (5 bases). From germline, CDR1 is DFQATT and CDR2 SNEGSKA (reference sequence). V lost 6 bases and J 9 bases, leaving 21 bases between the germline ends. The CDR3 spans 14 residues. CDR3 bases: TGCAGTGCCAGATCCGGGGTCCGGGTTGGTGAGCAGTTCTTC. It is translated as CSARSGVRVGEQFF.

This clonotype was counted only a few times. The chain couples TRBV11-2 to TRBJ2-2; D unresolved. Germline assignment: CDR1 SGHAT and CDR2 FQNNGV. Trimming removed 1 base at V and 0 bases at J, with 15 bases between. This CDR3 is 18 amino acids long. For the CDR3, the DNA is TGTGCCAGCAGCTTAGTTCCCGGACCATTCGCGAACACCGGGGAGCTGTTTTTT. Protein sequence: CASSLVPGPFANTGELFF. The full variable domain, in which reference TRBV11-2 and TRBJ2-2 provide the parts outside the CDR3, is EAGVAQSPRYKIIEKRQSVAFWCNPISGHATLYWYQQILGQGPKLLIQFQNNGVVDDSQLPKDRFSAERLKGVDSTLKIQPAKLEDSAVYLCASSLVPGPFANTGELFFGEGSRLTVL.

This clonotype has more than one count but fewer than ten. The chain links TRBV11-2 to TRBJ2-1; D call uncertain. V lost 5 bases and J 12 bases, leaving 17 bases between the germline ends. The CDR3 length is 13 residues. Looked up from germline, CDR1 is SGHAT and CDR2 is FQNNGV. The CDR3 DNA sequence: TGTGCCAGCAGCAACTATGGGCCATGGGGGCAGTTCTTC. It yields the protein CASSNYGPWGQFF.

This rearrangement joins TRBV29-1 to TRBJ2-7, with D perhaps TRBD1 (7 bases). This CDR3 contains 13 residues. Trimming pared 6 bases from V and 2 bases from J, leaving 14 bases between. Germline CDR1 is SQVTM and CDR2 is ANQGSEA. The chain's CDR3 is CSVQGGRTYEQYF. CDR3 bases: TGCAGCGTCCAGGGGGGTAGGACCTACGAGCAGTACTTC.

This clonotype has a handful of counts. The chain is built from TRBV7-9 and TRBJ1-4; 10 positions agree with TRBD1. Germline CDR1 SEHNR, CDR2 FQNEAQ (reference sequence). The CDR3 has 15 residues. V shed 2 bases and J 8 bases; nucleotides not matched to a gene: 5. CDR3 coding DNA: TGTGCCAGCAGCTTACAGGGGACAGGGGTCGAAAAACTGTTTTTT. Residues: CASSLQGTGVEKLFF. The full variable domain, rest sourced from reference TRBV7-9 and TRBJ1-4, is DTGVSQNPRHKITKRGQNVTFRCDPISEHNRLYWYRQTLGQGPEFLTYFQNEAQLEKSRLLSDRFSAERPKGSFSTLEIQRTEQGDSAMYLCASSLQGTGVEKLFFGSGTQLSVL.

This clonotype was detected a few times. The chain employs TRBV7-9 and TRBJ2-1, with D possibly being TRBD2 (5 bases). Trimming took 2 bases from V and 7 from J, leaving 12 bases between them. This CDR3 has 14 residues. The germline V gene encodes CDR1 SEHNR and CDR2 FQNEAQ (reference sequence). The DNA for the CDR3 is TGTGCCAGCAGCTTACCCCGGGAATGGAATGAGCAGTTCTTC. It translates to CASSLPREWNEQFF.

This clonotype was recorded many times. The V and J genes are TRBV21-1 and TRBJ2-5. TRBV21-1 corresponds to a pseudogene. The CDR3 runs to 11 residues. CDR3 sequence: CASSAQETQYF. DNA for the CDR3: TGTGCCAGCAGCGCCCAAGAGACCCAGTACTTC.

The DNA of the CDR3 is TGTGCCAGCAGTGGGGGACTAGCGACGCTAGTGGCAAATGAGCAGTTCTTC. Protein: CASSGGLATLVANEQFF. The chain combines TRBV2 with TRBJ2-1, with 10 bases lining up with TRBD2. The V gene end was trimmed by 4 bases and the J gene end by 7 bases; junction bases not matched to a gene: 13. Germline V CDR1 and CDR2: SNHLY, FYNNEI. The CDR3 runs 17 residues.

At least ten counts were recorded for this clonotype. The V gene is TRBV7-2, the J gene TRBJ2-7, with D hard to call. V lost 5 bases and J lost 5, with 10 bases in between. Germline CDR1 and CDR2: SGHTA and FQGNSA. CDR3 length: 12 amino acids. The CDR3 loop is CASSLLAHEQYF. CDR3 nucleotides: TGTGCCAGCAGCCTGTTAGCCCACGAGCAGTACTTC.

This chain joins TRBV3-1 and TRBJ2-1, with D perhaps matching TRBD2 (6 bases). The CDR3 is 14 amino acids. Per the germline V gene, CDR1 is LGHDT and CDR2 is YNNKEL (reference sequence). Trimming stripped 4 bases from V and 5 bases from J, with 12 bases between. CDR3 sequence: CASSPSGLDNEQFF. CDR3 DNA: TGTGCCAGCAGCCCTTCGGGACTGGACAATGAGCAGTTCTTC.

The genes are TRBV20-1 and TRBJ2-7; tentatively, D is TRBD1 or TRBD2 (5 bases each). The CDR3 has 16 amino acids. Germline V gene data show CDR1 as DFQATT and CDR2 as SNEGSKA (reference sequence). The germline V and J ends were trimmed by 6 bases and 2 bases, with 23 bases remaining between them. CDR3 region: CSALNEGPRPTYEQYF. The CDR3 DNA sequence: TGCAGTGCGCTCAACGAGGGGCCCCGGCCGACCTACGAGCAGTACTTC.

In this sample, this clonotype turned up a few times. The gene calls are TRBV4-3 and TRBJ2-7; 13 bases match TRBD2. The V segment lost 3 bases and the J segment 4 bases; nucleotides outside the gene matches: 3. The CDR3 consists of 15 residues. The germline gives CDR1 LGHNA, CDR2 YSLEER. The CDR3 DNA is TGCGCCAGCAGCCAGGGGACTAGCGGGAAATACGAGCAGTACTTC. As protein: CASSQGTSGKYEQYF.

Only a few counts were recorded for this clonotype. The chain employs TRBV6-1 and TRBJ2-5; 7 positions match TRBD2. V lost 4 bases, J lost 0 bases, and 14 bases stayed unmatched. The CDR3 consists of 18 residues. Germline values: CDR1 MNHNS, CDR2 SASEGT. CDR3 bases: TGTGCCAGCAGTGCCTATTGGGAAGGGCGGGAGAACCAAGAGACCCAGTACTTC. Translating gives CASSAYWEGRENQETQYF.

Only a few counts were recorded for this clonotype. The chain combines TRBV24-1 with TRBJ2-1, with 7 bases aligning to TRBD2. The CDR3 spans 13 residues. CDR1 is KGHDR and CDR2 is SFDVKD in the germline V gene. V was clipped by 5 bases and J by 5 bases; unmatched bases: 2. The CDR3 protein is CATSGREHNEQFF. The CDR3 DNA is TGTGCCACCAGTGGGCGGGAGCACAATGAGCAGTTCTTC.

At least ten counts were recorded for this clonotype. This chain joins TRBV9 and TRBJ2-1, with D uncertain. V was pared by 0 bases and J by 8 bases, with 12 bases between. The CDR3 has 14 amino acids. Germline CDR1 SGDLS, CDR2 YYNGEE. Here the CDR3 DNA reads TGTGCCAGCAGCGTAGAAGGAATCGTCGATGAGCAGTTCTTC. This gives the protein CASSVEGIVDEQFF.

V and J are TRBV25-1 and TRBJ2-1; D possibly uses TRBD1 or TRBD2 (5 bases each). The V end was cut by 3 bases, the J end by 4 bases, with 19 bases between. In germline, CDR1 is MGHDK, CDR2 SYGVNS. The CDR3 covers 17 residues. The CDR3 spells CASSDGAGTSHYNEQFF. The CDR3 bases are TGTGCCAGCAGTGATGGGGCCGGGACCTCTCATTACAATGAGCAGTTCTTC.